This TCR beta chain stems from a study of metastatic and nonmetastatic thyroid tumors. The CDR3 is 11 amino acids. V was pared by 11 bases and J by 14 bases, with 11 bases of the junction left unmatched. The V gene's germline CDR1 is MNHNS and CDR2 SASEGT. No patient had received any treatment before thyroid surgery. MiXCR was used by TCRdb to re-call the PCR reads. The sample consists of fewer than 15,000 clones, 25% to 30% of them appearing once. Specimen: tumor tissue. The rearrangement joins TRBV6-1 to TRBJ2-1; TRBD2 matches at 8 bases. This TCR was recovered from a female donor with papillary thyroid cancer or a benign thyroid nodule (not recorded which). Some clones in this sample may be carry-over from other donors' samples. The CDR3 DNA reads TGTGCCGCTTGGACTAGCTTCGAGGAGTTCTTC. This gives the protein CAAWTSFEEFF.